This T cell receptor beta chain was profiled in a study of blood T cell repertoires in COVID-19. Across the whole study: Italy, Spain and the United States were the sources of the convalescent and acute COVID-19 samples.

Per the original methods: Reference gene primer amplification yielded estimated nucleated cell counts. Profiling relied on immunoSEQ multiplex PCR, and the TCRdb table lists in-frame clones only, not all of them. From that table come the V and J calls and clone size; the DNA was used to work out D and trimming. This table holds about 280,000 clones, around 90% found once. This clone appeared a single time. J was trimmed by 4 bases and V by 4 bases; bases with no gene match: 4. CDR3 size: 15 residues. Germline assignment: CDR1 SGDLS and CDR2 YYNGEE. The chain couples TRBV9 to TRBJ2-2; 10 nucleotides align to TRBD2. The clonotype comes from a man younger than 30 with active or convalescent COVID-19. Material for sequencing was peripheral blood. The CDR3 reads CASSSSGGLTGELFF. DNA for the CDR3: TGTGCCAGCAGCTCTAGCGGGGGCCTCACCGGGGAGCTGTTTTTT.